This T cell receptor (beta chain) was observed in a study of blood T cell repertoires in COVID-19. Overall study context: Sample material is recorded as cDNA or gDNA derived from T cells, B-cell-depleted T cells, or PBMCs.

Original processing notes: Estimation of nucleated cell counts was performed using reference gene primer amplification. Sequenced by immunoSEQ multiplex PCR; TCRdb stores in-frame clones only, minus some. For V, J and clone size, that table is used; D and trimming come from the DNA. This sample has about 89,000 clones, with approximately 90% found just once. This CDR3 contains 12 residues. V dropped 5 bases and J dropped 5; count of bases not matched to a gene: 0. Germline-derived CDR1 and CDR2 are SGHDN and FVKESK. Sequenced sample: peripheral blood. This TCR was recovered from a man aged 60 to 75 with acute or convalescent COVID-19. The V and J genes are TRBV14 and TRBJ2-7; 10 positions match TRBD1. The CDR3 spells CASSGQGDEQYF. In nucleotides, the CDR3 is TGTGCCAGCAGCGGACAGGGGGACGAGCAGTACTTC.